These 22 T cell receptor beta chains were all obtained from the same sample, sequenced in a study of identical twins. TCRdb used MiXCR to reprocess the 5' RACE reads, holding one entry per CDR3 protein. The repertoire holds 210,000 or so distinct CDR3 sequences, 6% to 9% seen once, with more than 1.5% in the top ten. The same data also contributed to another study, on yellow fever vaccine responses in identical twins.

Sequenced: memory (CD45RO+) T cells sorted from blood. These receptor sequences come from a woman between 18 and 29 years old in good health.

In this sample, this clonotype turned up a few times. V and J are TRBV7-2 and TRBJ2-7; 11 bases are a match to TRBD2. V lost 6 bases and J lost 3; bases outside the gene matches: 7. The CDR3 extends over 15 amino acids. Germline V gene data show CDR1 as SGHTA and CDR2 as FQGNSA. CDR3 nucleotides: TGTGCCAGCAGTCGTAGCGGGACTAGCGGCTACGAGCAGTACTTC. It yields the protein CASSRSGTSGYEQYF. Using reference TRBV7-2 and TRBJ2-7 for the parts outside the CDR3, the full variable domain is GAGVSQSPSNKVTEKGKDVELRCDPISGHTALYWYRQSLGQGLEFLIYFQGNSAPDKSGLPSDRFSAERTGGSVSTLTIQRTQQEDSAVYLCASSRSGTSGYEQYFGPGTRLTVT.

The rearrangement uses TRBV4-3 and TRBJ2-3; perhaps D is TRBD1 or TRBD2 (5 bases each). V lost 1 base and J lost 11, with 16 bases in between. CDR3 length: 14 amino acids. Germline CDR1 is LGHNA and CDR2 is YSLEER. CDR3 loop: CASSQGDRPIGQYF. Written as DNA, the CDR3 is TGCGCCAGCAGCCAAGGGGACCGACCAATTGGGCAGTATTTT.

The chain has TRBV24-1 and TRBJ2-3; the D is unclear. V was pared by 2 bases and J by 6 bases, with 23 bases between. The germline V gene encodes CDR1 KGHDR and CDR2 SFDVKD. CDR3 length: 18 residues. In DNA, the CDR3 is TGTGCCACCAGTGATTCCGCTCCCGGGCCCCGATACGCGGATACGCAGTATTTT. Its protein product is CATSDSAPGPRYADTQYF.

V gene TRBV10-3 combines with J gene TRBJ2-5, with D tentatively TRBD2 (6 bases). The CDR3 loop spans 14 amino acids. The germline V gene has CDR1 ENHRY and CDR2 SYGVKD. V was trimmed by 0 bases and J by 2 bases, leaving 7 bases between them. CDR3 residues: CAISESGGQETQYF. The DNA of the CDR3 is TGTGCCATCAGTGAGTCGGGGGGACAAGAGACCCAGTACTTC.

In nucleotides, the CDR3 is TGTGCCAGCTCACCTTTAGGTGGGGGCATAGTTCAGCCCCAGCATTTT. Protein product: CASSPLGGGIVQPQHF. The chain joins TRBV18 to TRBJ1-5, with D maybe TRBD1 (6 bases). The CDR3 length is 16 residues. The germline V gene encodes CDR1 KGHSH and CDR2 LQKENI. Trimming left V 3 bases short and J 6 bases short, with 18 bases between.

This clonotype appeared a few times. V is TRBV28 and J is TRBJ1-4; TRBD1 aligns across 10 bases. Germline V gene sequence: CDR1 MDHEN, CDR2 SYDVKM. V was clipped by 4 bases and J by 5 bases; unmatched bases: 4. The CDR3 loop spans 15 amino acids. CDR3 DNA: TGTGCCAGCAGTTCGAGGACAGGGGGAAATGAAAAACTGTTTTTT. The encoded protein is CASSSRTGGNEKLFF.

This clonotype has at least ten counts. The rearrangement joins TRBV29-1 to TRBJ2-1; 9 bases line up with TRBD2. The junction had 9 bases not matched to a gene; V was cut back by 5 bases and J by 7 bases. CDR1 and CDR2 (germline): SQVTM, ANQGSEA. The CDR3 runs 14 residues. The CDR3 nucleotides are TGCAGCGTTATTTCGCGGGAGGGCTGGAATGAGCAGTTCTTC. Its protein product is CSVISREGWNEQFF.

This clonotype was counted at least ten times. V usage is TRBV6-2 or TRBV6-3 and J usage is TRBJ2-7; 7 bases align to TRBD1. This CDR3 spans 15 amino acids. Losses at the gene ends were 2 bases for V and 2 bases for J; bases not matched to a gene: 6. Per germline, CDR1 MNHEY and CDR2 SVGEGT. Here the CDR3 DNA reads TGTGCCAGCAGTTACGACGACAGGGCGACCTACGAGCAGTACTTC. As protein: CASSYDDRATYEQYF.

This clonotype was recorded a few times. The V gene is TRBV20-1, the J gene TRBJ2-7, with D uncertain. V dropped 6 bases and J dropped 3 bases, with 27 bases sitting between them. The CDR3 spans 17 residues. Germline values: CDR1 DFQATT, CDR2 SNEGSKA (reference sequence). The CDR3 region is CSASLSNSIPPIYEQYF. CDR3 DNA sequence: TGCAGTGCCTCATTATCCAACTCCATCCCTCCGATCTACGAGCAGTACTTC.

This clonotype has just a few counts. The V gene is TRBV6-2 or TRBV6-3, the J gene TRBJ2-5; 9 nucleotides agree with TRBD2. J gave up 1 base and V 4 bases, and 7 bases lay outside the gene matches. The CDR3 contains 16 residues. Per germline, CDR1 MNHEY and CDR2 SVGEGT. The CDR3 region is CASSLVSSGVQETQYF. In nucleotides, the CDR3 is TGTGCCAGCAGTTTGGTATCTAGCGGGGTCCAAGAGACCCAGTACTTC.

This clonotype was found a few times. V is TRBV6-1 and J is TRBJ1-6, with TRBD1 identical over 7 bases. Trimming removed 6 bases from V and 7 bases from J; junction bases left unmatched: 6. CDR1 is MNHNS and CDR2 is SASEGT in the germline V gene. This CDR3 has 14 residues. For the CDR3, the DNA is TGTGCCAGCAGCCGACAGGGCCAAAATTCACCCCTCCACTTT. Residues: CASSRQGQNSPLHF.

This clonotype was seen many times. V is TRBV4-3 and J is TRBJ2-7; 7 positions agree with TRBD1. Germline V lookup: CDR1 LGHNA, CDR2 YSLEER. CDR3 size: 18 residues. V was clipped by 3 bases and J by 0 bases; unmatched bases: 14. CDR3 in amino acids: CASSQELWTGTVSYEQYF. The CDR3 DNA is TGCGCCAGCAGCCAGGAGTTATGGACAGGAACAGTCTCCTACGAGCAGTACTTC.

The chain carries TRBV28 and TRBJ2-7; the D is unclear. CDR1 MDHEN and CDR2 SYDVKM come from the germline V gene. Between the trimmed V and J ends, which lost 7 bases and 1 base, there was a span of 11 bases. The CDR3 has 13 amino acids. In DNA, the CDR3 is TGTGCCAGCAAAGGGCCGCCATCCTACGAGCAGTACTTC. This sequence encodes CASKGPPSYEQYF.

The rearrangement uses TRBV6-4 and TRBJ1-2, with D hard to call. The V and J ends lost 6 bases and 1 base respectively, with 9 bases between them. Germline lookup yields CDR1 MRHNA and CDR2 SNTAGT. The CDR3 covers 13 residues. CDR3 in DNA: TGTGCCAGCAGCCCCAGGTTTAACTATGGCTACACCTTC. This sequence encodes CASSPRFNYGYTF.

This clonotype has a count of ten or more. This chain connects TRBV6-2 or TRBV6-3 to TRBJ1-2; no definite D call. V lost 2 bases, J lost 5 bases, and 9 bases lay in between. The CDR3 length is 13 residues. Germline V CDR1 and CDR2: MNHEY, SVGEGT. CDR3 region: CASSYDPGYGYTF. The DNA for the CDR3 is TGTGCCAGCAGTTACGACCCGGGGTATGGCTACACCTTC.

The chain joins TRBV11-1 to TRBJ2-1; TRBD1 aligns across 8 bases. V lost 1 base to trimming and J lost 6 bases; unmatched junction nucleotides: 5. Germline CDR1 SGHAT, CDR2 FQDESV (reference sequence). This CDR3 is 15 amino acids long. As DNA, the CDR3 is TGTGCCAGCAGCTTAGTCCAGGGGGCGCGCAATGAGCAGTTCTTC. Encoded protein: CASSLVQGARNEQFF.

The chain has TRBV2 and TRBJ2-7, with 12 bases fitting TRBD2. Trimming at V came to 6 bases and at J to 7 bases, leaving 10 bases not matched to a gene. The CDR3 is 15 amino acids. The V gene's germline CDR1 is SNHLY and CDR2 FYNNEI. CDR3 bases: TGTGCCAGCAGCGACCGGACTAGCGGGATTGTTGAGCAGTACTTC. This encodes CASSDRTSGIVEQYF.

This clonotype was found a few times. The V gene is TRBV14, the J gene TRBJ2-3; the match to TRBD1 covers 7 bases. This CDR3 region has 15 residues. V dropped 0 bases and J dropped 6; count of bases not matched to a gene: 6. Germline V gene sequence: CDR1 SGHDN, CDR2 FVKESK. CDR3 protein: CASSQDLGRGDTQYF. The CDR3, as DNA: TGTGCCAGCAGCCAAGATCTTGGCAGGGGGGATACGCAGTATTTT.

This clonotype was detected ten times or more. The chain uses TRBV12-3 or TRBV12-4 and TRBJ2-3; perhaps TRBD2 as D (6 bases). This CDR3 is built from 15 residues. Trimming removed 3 bases from V and 1 base from J, with 11 bases in between. CDR3 region: CASSFGASGTDTQYF. CDR3 nucleotides: TGTGCCAGCAGTTTTGGGGCTAGCGGCACAGATACGCAGTATTTT.

As regards this clonotype: This may be a read error, as it is one base from a much larger clone. V and J are TRBV7-2 and TRBJ2-7, with D perhaps matching TRBD1 or TRBD2 (7 bases each). The length of the CDR3 is 16 residues. Per the germline V gene, CDR1 is SGHTA and CDR2 is FQGNSA. CDR3 in amino acids: CASRLQGSGILYELYF. CDR3 sequence (DNA): TGTGCCAGCAGATTACAGGGGAGCGGGATCCTCTACGAGCTGTACTTC.

This clonotype was picked up many times. The V and J genes are TRBV28 and TRBJ2-2; TRBD2 aligns across 14 bases. V was clipped by 2 bases and J by 7 bases; unmatched bases: 3. This CDR3 comprises 16 residues. CDR1 is MDHEN, CDR2 SYDVKM, per germline. CDR3 protein: CASSLGLAGGDGELFF. CDR3 DNA sequence: TGTGCCAGCAGTTTAGGACTAGCGGGAGGAGACGGGGAGCTGTTTTTT.

The chain is built from TRBV7-2 and TRBJ2-5; D is unclear. CDR1 is SGHTA, CDR2 FQGNSA, per germline. The CDR3 has 13 amino acids. V was cut by 5 bases and J by 2 bases, with 9 bases left in between. CDR3 nucleotide sequence: TGTGCCAGCAGCCCGGTGCCTCAAGAGACCCAGTACTTC. Translation: CASSPVPQETQYF.